This T cell receptor beta chain was found in a study of blood T cell repertoires in COVID-19. Trimming removed 4 bases at V and 2 bases at J, with 6 bases between. Germline V gives CDR1 MNHEY, CDR2 SMNVEV (reference sequence). This CDR3 region has 13 residues. Living in 25 or so US areas, the participants were between roughly 18 and 89 years of age. TCRdb's table, derived via immunoSEQ multiplex PCR, lists solely in-frame clones and lacks some. The sample holds about 180,000 clones, roughly three quarters seen once. The sequenced sample was PBMCs or T cells enriched from blood (not recorded which). The rearrangement uses TRBV27 and TRBJ2-1; weak D call: TRBD2 (6 bases). The receptor comes from a man in his 60s who had been exposed to COVID-19. DNA of the CDR3: TGTGCCAGCAGTTCGGGGGCCTACAATGAGCAGTTCTTC. It codes for CASSSGAYNEQFF.